Shown below are 23 T cell receptor beta chains from a single sample sequenced in a study of cytomegalovirus exposure and HLA in healthy donors. With 60 Vbeta and 13 Jbeta primers, the PCR was carried out. Profiling relied on immunoSEQ multiplex PCR, and the TCRdb table lists in-frame clones only, not all of them. The repertoire holds roughly 120,000 clones, with approximately 8.6% as singletons. Sequenced material: PBMCs. All receptors come from a middle-aged woman in good health and CMV-seropositive.

This clone showed up just a few times. The CDR3 region is CASSQGGRASYEQYF. DNA of the CDR3: TGTGCCAGCAGCCAAGGGGGTCGGGCCTCCTACGAGCAGTACTTC. V usage is TRBV6-1 and J usage is TRBJ2-7; D might be TRBD1 (6 bases). This CDR3 is 15 amino acids long. Germline-derived CDR1 and CDR2 are MNHNS and SASEGT. V lost 6 bases and J 0 bases, leaving 15 bases between the germline ends.

This chain connects TRBV12-5 to TRBJ2-1; TRBD2 aligns across 11 bases. CDR3 length: 15 amino acids. The V and J ends lost 8 bases and 5 bases, in that order; junction bases with no gene match: 8. Looked up from germline, CDR1 is LGHNT and CDR2 is FRNRAP. The CDR3 is CASRASGGQDNEQFF. As DNA, the CDR3 is TGTGCTAGTCGGGCTAGCGGGGGGCAAGACAATGAGCAGTTCTTC.

V and J are TRBV29-1 and TRBJ2-6; D unresolved. The CDR3 covers 14 residues. Germline-derived CDR1 and CDR2 are SQVTM and ANQGSEA. Trimming removed 2 bases at V and 0 bases at J, with 5 bases between. Here the CDR3 reads CSVEFSSGANVLTF. Written as DNA, the CDR3 is TGCAGCGTTGAATTCTCCTCTGGGGCCAACGTCCTGACTTTC.

This sequence joins TRBV2 and TRBJ1-1; D is perhaps TRBD1 (5 bases). The germline V and J ends were trimmed by 3 bases and 10 bases, with 9 bases remaining between them. Germline lookup yields CDR1 SNHLY and CDR2 FYNNEI. There are 11 residues in the CDR3. This CDR3 is CASSEYGGAFF. The CDR3, as DNA: TGTGCCAGCAGTGAGTACGGGGGAGCTTTCTTT.

The rearrangement uses TRBV5-1 and TRBJ2-7; TRBD2 is a possible D gene (5 bases). Per germline, CDR1 SGHRS and CDR2 YFSETQ. V lost 5 bases and J lost 2, with 14 bases in between. The CDR3 is 14 residues long. CDR3 residues: CASRSGLRTYEQYF. CDR3 sequence (DNA): TGCGCCAGCAGGTCGGGATTACGTACCTACGAGCAGTACTTC.

The V call is TRBV11-2, the J call TRBJ1-1; D is perhaps TRBD1 (6 bases). The CDR3 contains 14 residues. Germline V gives CDR1 SGHAT, CDR2 FQNNGV. The V end lost 2 bases, the J end lost 8 bases, and 15 bases lay between the germline ends. CDR3 coding DNA: TGTGCCAGCAGCTTATTGGGTTCCGGGACAGAAGCTTTCTTT. Encoded protein: CASSLLGSGTEAFF. Supplemented by reference TRBV11-2 and TRBJ1-1, the full variable domain reads EAGVAQSPRYKIIEKRQSVAFWCNPISGHATLYWYQQILGQGPKLLIQFQNNGVVDDSQLPKDRFSAERLKGVDSTLKIQPAKLEDSAVYLCASSLLGSGTEAFFGQGTRLTVV.

The table lists this clone with a few counts. J is TRBJ2-7 and V is TRBV5-1; TRBD1 agrees at 9 bases. The J segment lost 2 bases and the V segment lost 3 bases, leaving 0 bases of the junction unmatched. The CDR3 has 13 residues. Germline CDR1 is SGHRS and CDR2 is YFSETQ. The CDR3 nucleotides are TGCGCCAGCAGCTGGGACAGGGCCTACGAGCAGTACTTC. Encoded protein: CASSWDRAYEQYF.

In its sample, this clone was seen a few times. This chain connects TRBV6-1 to TRBJ2-7; a possible D gene is TRBD1 (6 bases). The CDR3 totals 13 residues. The germline gives CDR1 MNHNS, CDR2 SASEGT. V lost 5 bases, J lost 3 bases, and 11 bases lay in between. CDR3 in DNA: TGTGCCAGCAGTCGGGACATTTACTACGAGCAGTACTTC. The encoded protein is CASSRDIYYEQYF.

This clone occurred a few times. The gene calls are TRBV9 and TRBJ1-3, with 11 bases aligning to TRBD1. Losses at the gene ends were 2 bases for V and 4 bases for J; bases not matched to a gene: 2. CDR1 is SGDLS, CDR2 YYNGEE, per germline. This CDR3 comprises 15 residues. CDR3 in amino acids: CASSVDRGPGNTIYF. The CDR3 DNA is TGTGCCAGCAGCGTGGACAGGGGGCCCGGAAACACCATATATTTT.

CDR3 residues: CASSLAGGPSTDTQYF. In nucleotides, the CDR3 is TGTGCCAGCAGTTTAGCCGGGGGACCCTCCACAGATACGCAGTATTTT. The chain recombines TRBV28 with TRBJ2-3; a possible D gene is TRBD2 (6 bases). V was cut by 2 bases and J by 2 bases, with 14 bases left in between. The CDR3 is 16 amino acids. Germline CDR1 is MDHEN and CDR2 is SYDVKM. The whole variable domain, remainder taken from reference TRBV28 and TRBJ2-3, is DVKVTQSSRYLVKRTGEKVFLECVQDMDHENMFWYRQDPGLGLRLIYFSYDVKMKEKGDIPEGYSVSREKKERFSLILESASTNQTSMYLCASSLAGGPSTDTQYFGPGTRLTVL.

The rearrangement joins TRBV10-2 to TRBJ2-5; D is uncertain. The J call may be faulty, since TRBJ2-7 better matches the DNA end. This CDR3 region has 12 residues. Germline V lookup: CDR1 WSHSY, CDR2 SAAADI. The CDR3 DNA reads as TGCGCCAGCAGTGAGTCGGGCTACGAGCAGTACTTC. Its protein product is CASSESGYEQYF.

The rearrangement uses TRBV30 and TRBJ2-5, with TRBD2 as a possible D gene (5 bases). The DNA end is a closer match to TRBJ2-7, so the J assignment may be wrong. CDR1 and CDR2 from the germline V gene are GTSNPN and SVGIG (reference sequence). The CDR3 loop spans 14 amino acids. DNA for the CDR3: TGTGCCTGGAGTGTCCTGACGGAGGCCTACGAGCAGTACTTC. This codes for CAWSVLTEAYEQYF.

The J gene is TRBJ2-3, the V gene TRBV27; 8 bases fit TRBD1. This CDR3 has 16 amino acids. The V segment lost 5 bases and the J segment 0 bases; nucleotides outside the gene matches: 7. Germline values: CDR1 MNHEY, CDR2 SMNVEV (reference sequence). This CDR3 is CASSPRGPSSTDTQYF. The CDR3 DNA sequence: TGTGCCAGCAGTCCCAGGGGGCCGTCTAGCACAGATACGCAGTATTTT.

This clone appeared a few times. V and J are TRBV5-1 and TRBJ2-1, with 8 bases identical to TRBD1. The V gene's germline CDR1 is SGHRS and CDR2 YFSETQ. With V trimmed by 5 bases and J by 6 bases, 13 bases remained unmatched. This CDR3 has 16 residues. The CDR3 spells CASREDRGVFSNEQFF. The DNA for the CDR3 is TGCGCCAGCAGAGAAGACAGGGGAGTTTTTAGCAATGAGCAGTTCTTC. The full variable domain, with the rest looked up from reference TRBV5-1 and TRBJ2-1, is KAGVTQTPRYLIKTRGQQVTLSCSPISGHRSVSWYQQTPGQGLQFLFEYFSETQRNKGNFPGRFSGRQFSNSRSEMNVSTLELGDSALYLCASREDRGVFSNEQFFGPGTRLTVL.

The rearrangement links TRBV5-3 to TRBJ2-5; no firm D call. TRBV5-3 is an ORF for which the function is uncertain. The CDR3 has 12 residues. Trimming removed 5 bases at V and 5 bases at J, with 10 bases between. As DNA, the CDR3 is TGTGCCAGAAGGGCCGTTTGGGAGACCCAGTACTTC. It yields the protein CARRAVWETQYF.

This clone was seen a handful of times. The chain couples TRBV6-1 to TRBJ2-1; 7 positions agree with TRBD2. Germline V lookup: CDR1 MNHNS, CDR2 SASEGT. The CDR3 has 15 residues. V gave up 3 bases and J gave up 6 bases; unmatched junction bases: 8. The CDR3, as DNA: TGTGCCAGCAGTGACGAGACTAGCTATATCAATGAGCAGTTCTTC. This encodes CASSDETSYINEQFF.

V gene TRBV19 combines with J gene TRBJ1-1, with TRBD1 matching 7 bases. Looked up from germline, CDR1 is LNHDA and CDR2 is SQIVND (reference sequence). The junction had 13 bases not matched to a gene; V was cut back by 3 bases and J by 6 bases. The CDR3 consists of 16 residues. CDR3 sequence: CASSILTAGGNAEAFF. The CDR3 DNA reads as TGTGCCAGTAGTATTCTTACGGCAGGGGGTAACGCTGAAGCTTTCTTT.

The chain has TRBV4-1 and TRBJ1-1; 11 bases are a match to TRBD1. Germline V gene data show CDR1 as MGHRA and CDR2 as YSYEKL. The CDR3 extends over 15 amino acids. V lost 4 bases to trimming and J lost 6 bases; unmatched junction nucleotides: 7. For the CDR3, the DNA is TGCGCCAGCAGCCCCTTGGGACAGGGGGACCCTGAAGCTTTCTTT. Its protein product is CASSPLGQGDPEAFF.

This clone was seen a handful of times. This chain connects TRBV29-1 to TRBJ1-1; D gene unclear. CDR1 SQVTM and CDR2 ANQGSEA come from the germline V gene. Trimming cost V 4 bases and J 5 bases, with 14 bases left between them. The CDR3 runs 13 residues. The CDR3 region has the DNA TGCAGCGTTGTTCGGGGAAGTGAAACTGAAGCTTTCTTT. This sequence encodes CSVVRGSETEAFF.

The sample holds a few counts of this clone. In nucleotides, the CDR3 is TGTGCCAGCGGCCCGCCAGGGGGACTCAGGGAGCAGTACTTC. This translates into CASGPPGGLREQYF. V usage is TRBV28 and J usage is TRBJ2-7; D possibly corresponds to TRBD1 (7 bases). This CDR3 is built from 14 residues. V was pared by 8 bases and J by 7 bases, with 21 bases between. Looked up from germline, CDR1 is MDHEN and CDR2 is SYDVKM. Supplemented by reference TRBV28 and TRBJ2-7, the full variable domain reads DVKVTQSSRYLVKRTGEKVFLECVQDMDHENMFWYRQDPGLGLRLIYFSYDVKMKEKGDIPEGYSVSREKKERFSLILESASTNQTSMYLCASGPPGGLREQYFGPGTRLTVT.

This clone was found a few times. Other DNA sequences in this sample translate to the same CDR3. The genes are TRBV6-1 and TRBJ2-2, with 7 positions matching TRBD2. Germline lookup yields CDR1 MNHNS and CDR2 SASEGT. The CDR3 is made up of 15 amino acids. The V gene end was trimmed by 5 bases and the J gene end by 3 bases; junction bases not matched to a gene: 6. The CDR3 sequence: CASSQERGDTGELFF. The CDR3 nucleotides are TGTGCCAGCAGTCAGGAACGGGGGGACACCGGGGAGCTGTTTTTT.

This clone was detected only a few times. The chain carries TRBV28 and TRBJ1-4; D is perhaps TRBD1 (6 bases). V lost 6 bases to trimming and J lost 6 bases, with 11 bases between them. This CDR3 spans 13 amino acids. Looked up from germline, CDR1 is MDHEN and CDR2 is SYDVKM. The CDR3: CASRRGIYEKLFF. DNA of the CDR3: TGTGCCAGCAGGAGGGGGATATATGAAAAACTGTTTTTT.

This clone was recorded a few times. The rearrangement links TRBV19 to TRBJ1-4, with no clear D. The germline gives CDR1 LNHDA, CDR2 SQIVND (reference sequence). V was pared by 6 bases and J by 4 bases, with 9 bases between. The length of the CDR3 is 13 residues. Here the CDR3 reads CASSLTFNEKLFF. The CDR3 bases are TGTGCCAGTAGCTTGACATTTAATGAAAAACTGTTTTTT.